This TCR beta chain was obtained from a study of T cell clones after liver transplantation. Across the study: TCRbeta sequencing after a pre-transplant mixed lymphocyte reaction identified graft-donor-reactive clones, later tracked in post-transplant blood. Samples came pre-transplant, pre-randomization before withdrawal, and post-randomization after withdrawal ended. Study-wide results and limits: Conclusions were preliminary, with small, heterogeneous patient groups. A significant post-transplant drop in circulating graft-donor-reactive CD4 TCRbeta sequences occurred in most of the 8 subjects.

Worth noting for this clone: Its antigen is currently unknown.

The CDR3 sequence is 15 residues long. Per germline, CDR1 SGHRS and CDR2 YFSETQ. Trimming took 0 bases from V and 4 from J, leaving 14 bases between them. Sequenced by immunoSEQ multiplex PCR; TCRdb stores in-frame clones only, minus some. The sample lists roughly 100,000 clones, 80% to 90% occurring once. This chain uses TRBV5-1 with TRBJ2-7; possibly TRBD1 or TRBD2 for D (5 bases each). This clonotype was sampled from a human patient who received a liver transplant. Some T cells may originate from the graft donor. This sample comprised CD4+ T cells from blood, obtained approximately 45 months after liver transplant. CDR3 DNA: TGCGCCAGCAGCTTGGCCGGGGCAGGTACGTACGAGCAGTACTTC. As protein: CASSLAGAGTYEQYF. Complete variable domain (other parts from reference TRBV5-1 and TRBJ2-7): KAGVTQTPRYLIKTRGQQVTLSCSPISGHRSVSWYQQTPGQGLQFLFEYFSETQRNKGNFPGRFSGRQFSNSRSEMNVSTLELGDSALYLCASSLAGAGTYEQYFGPGTRLTVT.